This T cell receptor beta chain was recovered during a study of blood T cell repertoires in COVID-19. The overall study: Material from acute and convalescent COVID-19 was sourced from the United States, Italy and Spain. PBMCs, B-cell-depleted T cells, or T cells were the source of the cDNA or gDNA that made up the material.

Germline assignment: CDR1 SGHRS and CDR2 YFSETQ. The ends were cut back, 1 base at V and 2 bases at J, with 22 bases in the middle. This CDR3 is built from 19 residues. Using immunoSEQ multiplex PCR, the repertoire was profiled, and TCRdb retains in-frame clones only, with some absent. The sample contains about 240,000 clones, 82% of which appear only once. V usage is TRBV5-1 and J usage is TRBJ2-1; tentative D call: TRBD2 (6 bases). This clonotype originated in a woman aged 55 to 70 with active or convalescent COVID-19. The sequencing input was peripheral blood. The CDR3 protein is CASSLTLLSKTGAYNEQFF. In DNA form, the CDR3 reads TGCGCCAGCAGCTTGACCCTATTGTCCAAAACGGGGGCCTACAATGAGCAGTTCTTC. Supplemented by reference TRBV5-1 and TRBJ2-1, the full variable domain reads KAGVTQTPRYLIKTRGQQVTLSCSPISGHRSVSWYQQTPGQGLQFLFEYFSETQRNKGNFPGRFSGRQFSNSRSEMNVSTLELGDSALYLCASSLTLLSKTGAYNEQFFGPGTRLTVL.